This T cell receptor (beta chain) was documented in a study of T cells in Graves' hyperthyroidism and ophthalmopathy. Amplification of TCR beta CDR3 regions used RNA as the template. Using the HTBI primer set, a first-round RT-PCR was run on the TCR CDR3. TCRdb passed the multiplex PCR reads through MiXCR, listing each CDR3 protein once. The table records approximately 530,000 distinct CDR3 sequences, 20% of them present only once. The germline V gene encodes CDR1 SNHLY and CDR2 FYNNEI. Losses at the gene ends were 6 bases for V and 5 bases for J; bases not matched to a gene: 7. This CDR3 comprises 15 residues. Ophthalmopathy patients showed a Clinical Activity Score of at least 3, NOSPECS grade of at least 4 and duration under 3 months. PBMCs were collected from an approximately 9.5 ml volume of fresh peripheral blood.

This clonotype was sampled from a man aged 35 to 55 with Graves' ophthalmopathy. Specimen: blood. This chain connects TRBV2 to TRBJ2-5; 12 nucleotides match TRBD2. CDR3 sequence: CASSQTSGGMETQYF. Here the CDR3 DNA reads TGTGCCAGCAGCCAGACTAGCGGGGGAATGGAGACCCAGTACTTC. The complete variable domain, with remaining parts taken from reference TRBV2 and TRBJ2-5, reads EPEVTQTPSHQVTQMGQEVILRCVPISNHLYFYWYRQILGQKVEFLVSFYNNEISEKSEIFDDQFSVERPDGSNFTLKIRSTKLEDSAMYFCASSQTSGGMETQYFGPGTRLLVL.